A single sample gave rise to the 23 T cell receptor beta chains below, sequenced in a study of T cells after yellow fever vaccination. TCRdb reanalysed the 5' RACE reads using MiXCR and keeps one entry per CDR3 protein. Of roughly 120,000 distinct CDR3 sequences listed, 5.5% to 8% are singletons. Source: CD4+ T cells sorted from PBMCs, taken roughly seven weeks after the first yellow fever vaccination. The receptor source for this set is a young man who received the YFV17D yellow fever vaccine.

This clonotype was detected many times. The chain is built from TRBV20-1 and TRBJ1-5; no reliable D call. Trimming left V 3 bases short and J 3 bases short, with 9 bases between. The CDR3 consists of 13 residues. Germline V lookup: CDR1 DFQATT, CDR2 SNEGSKA (reference sequence). Written as DNA, the CDR3 is TGCAGTGCTAGGGTTTTGTCCAATCAGCCCCAGCATTTT. It codes for CSARVLSNQPQHF.

In this sample, this clonotype turned up many times. Here the CDR3 DNA reads TGCAGTGCTACTACGAATAATTCACCCCTCCACTTT. Its protein is CSATTNNSPLHF. The J gene is TRBJ1-6, the V gene TRBV20-1; D call uncertain. The CDR3 is 12 amino acids. The germline V gene encodes CDR1 DFQATT and CDR2 SNEGSKA (reference sequence). V lost 4 bases, J lost 5 bases, and 6 bases lay in between.

This clonotype has ten or more counts. The chain carries TRBV5-1 and TRBJ1-2, with 10 bases aligning to TRBD1. This CDR3 region has 14 residues. The V gene end was trimmed by 4 bases and the J gene end by 5 bases; junction bases not matched to a gene: 5. CDR1 and CDR2 from the germline V gene are SGHRS and YFSETQ. This chain's CDR3 is CASSRDRGTYGYTF. As DNA, the CDR3 is TGCGCCAGCAGCCGGGACAGGGGAACTTATGGCTACACCTTC.

The sample holds many counts of this clonotype. V gene TRBV12-3 or TRBV12-4 combines with J gene TRBJ2-2; 8 nucleotides agree with TRBD2. The V segment lost 3 bases and the J segment 5 bases; nucleotides outside the gene matches: 5. CDR3 length: 15 residues. CDR3 residues: CASSFGGGLTGELFF. The CDR3 DNA follows: TGTGCCAGCAGTTTCGGCGGGGGGCTGACCGGGGAGCTGTTTTTT.

The sample holds many counts of this clonotype. The chain joins TRBV20-1 to TRBJ1-1; 8 bases line up with TRBD1. This CDR3 comprises 14 residues. Germline lookup yields CDR1 DFQATT and CDR2 SNEGSKA (reference sequence). Germline trimming cut 0 bases from V and 8 bases from J; bases unmatched to any gene: 8. In DNA form, the CDR3 reads TGCAGTGCTAGAGATCGGAGGGGACAGGTCGAAGCTTTCTTT. It yields the protein CSARDRRGQVEAFF.

On this clonotype: Being one base from a much bigger clone, this may be a read error. The V gene is TRBV4-3, the J gene TRBJ1-2, with unresolved D. The CDR3 spans 13 residues. V dropped 2 bases and J dropped 5 bases, with 9 bases sitting between them. Per germline, CDR1 LGHNA and CDR2 YSLEER. The CDR3 DNA sequence: TGCGCCAGCAGCCAACCGGGGAAATATGGCTACACCTTC. Translation gives CASSQPGKYGYTF.

At least ten counts were recorded for this clonotype. This chain uses TRBV7-2 with TRBJ2-2; 9 bases match TRBD1. The V gene's germline CDR1 is SGHTA and CDR2 FQGNSA. V lost 5 bases and J lost 5; bases outside the gene matches: 6. This CDR3 has 15 residues. CDR3 DNA: TGTGCCAGCAGCCCCGGGACAGGGATGACCGGGGAGCTGTTTTTT. Encoded protein: CASSPGTGMTGELFF.

A word on this clonotype: This may arise from a read error, as a much more abundant clone is one base away. The CDR3 DNA reads TGTGCCAGTAGTATGTCACACGCGGTCTCCTACAATGAGCAGTTCTTC. It codes for CASSMSHAVSYNEQFF. The genes are TRBV19 and TRBJ2-1; D ambiguous. This CDR3 is 16 amino acids long. The V end was cut by 3 bases, the J end by 0 bases, with 12 bases between. Germline V gives CDR1 LNHDA, CDR2 SQIVND (reference sequence).

This clonotype was counted ten times or more. The chain employs TRBV7-8 and TRBJ2-2; 9 nucleotides line up with TRBD2. Unmatched junction bases numbered 5, after V lost 6 bases and J lost 0 bases. Germline CDR1 is SGHVS and CDR2 is FQNEAQ. CDR3 length: 16 residues. The CDR3 is CASRELAGANTGELFF. DNA for the CDR3: TGTGCCAGCAGAGAATTAGCGGGGGCGAACACCGGGGAGCTGTTTTTT.

There are many counts of this clonotype. The V gene is TRBV7-9, the J gene TRBJ1-1, with D possibly matching TRBD1 (6 bases). V shed 6 bases and J shed 2 bases, with 13 bases lying between them. There are 14 residues in the CDR3. From germline, CDR1 is SEHNR and CDR2 FQNEAQ (reference sequence). CDR3 protein: CASSQGGYNTEAFF. The CDR3 DNA follows: TGTGCCAGCAGTCAAGGGGGTTATAACACTGAAGCTTTCTTT.

On this clonotype: This may stem from a read error, because a much larger clone lies one nucleotide away. This sequence joins TRBV9 and TRBJ2-1, with unresolved D. CDR3 length equals 13 residues. The germline gives CDR1 SGDLS, CDR2 YYNGEE. CDR3 protein: CASSSLGYNEQSF. The DNA for the CDR3 is TGTGCCAGCAGCTCCCTGGGGTACAATGAGCAGTCCTTC.

On this clonotype: A much larger clone lies one base from this, so it may be a read error. V is TRBV6-2 or TRBV6-3 and J is TRBJ1-5; the D is unclear. This CDR3 comprises 14 residues. CDR1 is MNHEY and CDR2 is SVGEGT in the germline V gene. CDR3 sequence: CVSSLGPNNQPQHF. The CDR3 coding sequence is TGTGTCAGCAGCCTTGGACCGAACAATCAGCCCCAGCATTTT.

There are many counts of this clonotype. J is TRBJ2-2 and V is TRBV7-3, with D possibly matching TRBD2 (6 bases). The CDR3 loop spans 14 amino acids. From germline, CDR1 is SGHTA and CDR2 FQGTGA. V lost 5 bases to trimming and J lost 7 bases, with 14 bases between them. CDR3 region: CASSGRLGGGELFF. CDR3 sequence (DNA): TGTGCCAGCAGCGGGAGGCTCGGCGGCGGGGAGCTGTTTTTT.

This clonotype was seen many times. The V call is TRBV7-6, the J call TRBJ2-7; D is unclear. The CDR3 length is 15 residues. Trimming removed 0 bases at V and 2 bases at J, with 11 bases between. Looked up from germline, CDR1 is SGHVS and CDR2 is FNYEAQ. CDR3: CASSLAVGWTYEQYV. The DNA for the CDR3 is TGTGCCAGCAGCTTAGCGGTGGGGTGGACCTACGAGCAGTACGTC.

This clonotype was picked up many times. DNA for the CDR3: TGTGCCAGCAGCGCTATCAATCCACCATCTAGCACAGATACGCAGTATTTT. Its protein is CASSAINPPSSTDTQYF. The chain carries TRBV7-2 and TRBJ2-3; D is undetermined. V dropped 5 bases and J dropped 0 bases, with 18 bases sitting between them. The germline CDR1 and CDR2 sequences are SGHTA and FQGNSA. This CDR3 contains 17 residues.

This clonotype was seen many times. This chain joins TRBV5-6 and TRBJ1-5, with D unresolved. The CDR3 runs 12 residues. Trimming cost V 2 bases and J 2 bases, with 2 bases left between them. Germline V gene data show CDR1 as SGHDT and CDR2 as YYEEEE. DNA for the CDR3: TGTGCCAGCAGCTTCCGCAATCAGCCCCAGCATTTT. It codes for CASSFRNQPQHF.

This clonotype has at least ten counts. The V call is TRBV11-1, the J call TRBJ2-3; maybe TRBD1 (6 bases). The V and J ends lost 1 base and 0 bases respectively, with 20 bases between them. Germline V gene lookup returns CDR1 SGHAT and CDR2 FQDESV (reference sequence). CDR3 size: 19 residues. CDR3 amino acids: CASSLGNILTGRSTDTQYF. In DNA, the CDR3 is TGTGCCAGCAGCTTAGGGAATATCCTGACAGGCAGGAGCACAGATACGCAGTATTTT. The full variable domain, rest sourced from reference TRBV11-1 and TRBJ2-3, is EAEVAQSPRYKITEKSQAVAFWCDPISGHATLYWYRQILGQGPELLVQFQDESVVDDSQLPKDRFSAERLKGVDSTLKIQPAELGDSAMYLCASSLGNILTGRSTDTQYFGPGTRLTVL.

This clonotype appeared a few times. The chain uses TRBV12-3 or TRBV12-4 and TRBJ2-4; possibly TRBD1 or TRBD2 for D (6 bases each). V lost 1 base and J lost 1, with 8 bases in between. The CDR3 length is 15 residues. Written as DNA, the CDR3 is TGTGCCAGCAGTTTAGGGGGGGCGGCCAAAAACATTCAGTACTTC. Encoded protein: CASSLGGAAKNIQYF.

This clonotype came up many times. V gene TRBV12-3 or TRBV12-4 combines with J gene TRBJ2-1; tentative D call: TRBD1 (5 bases). The V end was cut by 3 bases, the J end by 7 bases, with 10 bases between. This CDR3 contains 13 residues. The chain's CDR3 is CASSLNRFNEQFF. The CDR3 DNA reads TGTGCCAGCAGTTTGAACAGGTTTAATGAGCAGTTCTTC.

This clonotype was picked up many times. The V gene is TRBV12-3 or TRBV12-4, the J gene TRBJ2-3; 8 nucleotides line up with TRBD2. This CDR3 region has 17 residues. The J segment lost 9 bases and the V segment lost 8 bases, leaving 22 bases of the junction unmatched. The CDR3 nucleotides are TGTGCCAGCGGCCCCACTTCATACGGGGGGGCCAGTCGGACGCAGTATTTT. Translated, it gives CASGPTSYGGASRTQYF.

This clonotype was counted a few times. The chain has TRBV19 and TRBJ1-1; D is ambiguous. Germline values: CDR1 LNHDA, CDR2 SQIVND (reference sequence). The CDR3 is made up of 14 amino acids. V was shortened by 5 bases and J by 3 bases, with 13 bases between the two germline ends. CDR3 nucleotides: TGTGCCAGTAGTCCCTACGGTGTGGACACTGAAGCTTTCTTT. Translation: CASSPYGVDTEAFF.

This clonotype was seen only a few times. This rearrangement joins TRBV12-5 to TRBJ2-7; TRBD1 might be the D (6 bases). The germline V and J ends were trimmed by 6 bases and 3 bases, with 18 bases remaining between them. The CDR3 is 15 amino acids. Germline values: CDR1 LGHNT, CDR2 FRNRAP. This CDR3 is CASGPGTLSNYEQYF. CDR3 nucleotide sequence: TGTGCTAGTGGCCCCGGGACACTGAGTAACTACGAGCAGTACTTC.

This clonotype has ten or more counts. The V call is TRBV30, the J call TRBJ2-3; D gene unclear. Germline-derived CDR1 and CDR2 are GTSNPN and SVGIG (reference sequence). The V end was cut by 0 bases, the J end by 4 bases, with 8 bases between. This CDR3 region has 13 residues. The CDR3, as DNA: TGTGCCTGGAGTGTACGGTCGGCAGATACGCAGTATTTT. Its translation is CAWSVRSADTQYF.